The rows below give T cell receptor beta chains drawn from one sample of a study of T cells in Graves' hyperthyroidism and ophthalmopathy. Each CDR3 protein gets one entry after TCRdb re-called the multiplex PCR reads with MiXCR. The data hold a few hundred thousand distinct CDR3 sequences, with around 15% observed a single time. The sample consisted of blood. The receptors originated from a woman aged 60-70 years with Graves' ophthalmopathy. The CDR3 runs from the conserved cysteine through the conserved F or W. D genes are given only for firm matches. Size is stated for part of the rows, as once, few or many counts, or as a class when the clone is expanded.

J gene: TRBJ1-4; V gene: TRBV28; clone size: NA; D gene: NA; CDR3 DNA: TGTGCCAGCAGTCGGAGGAGTGAAAAACTGTTTTTT; CDR3 protein: CASSRRSEKLFF
J gene: TRBJ2-3; V gene: TRBV7-9; clone size: many; D gene: NA; CDR3 DNA: TGTGCCAGCAGCTTAGACGGCGTCAGGACAGATACGCAGTATTTT; CDR3 protein: CASSLDGVRTDTQYF
J gene: TRBJ1-2; V gene: TRBV6-1; clone size: few; D gene: TRBD1; CDR3 DNA: TGTGCCAGCGGCGGCAGGGGGGATGGCTACACCTTC; CDR3 protein: CASGGRGDGYTF
J gene: TRBJ2-5; V gene: TRBV28; clone size: many; D gene: TRBD2; CDR3 DNA: TGTGCCAGCAGTTGGGCTAGCGGGCCGGGGACCCAGTACTTC; CDR3 protein: CASSWASGPGTQYF
J gene: TRBJ1-6; V gene: TRBV7-3; clone size: NA; D gene: TRBD1; CDR3 DNA: TGTGCCAGCAGCCCCGGGACAGGGGGCAATTCACCCCTCCACTTT; CDR3 protein: CASSPGTGGNSPLHF
J gene: TRBJ2-3; V gene: TRBV3-1; clone size: many; D gene: TRBD2; CDR3 DNA: TGTGCCAGCAGCCCTAGCGGGAGGTCGGATACGCAGTATTTT; CDR3 protein: CASSPSGRSDTQYF
J gene: TRBJ2-1; V gene: TRBV6-5; clone size: few; D gene: NA; CDR3 DNA: TGTGCCAGCAGTTACGACAGGTTCCTTGAAGAGCAGTTCTTC; CDR3 protein: CASSYDRFLEEQFF
J gene: TRBJ2-7; V gene: TRBV9; clone size: many; D gene: TRBD2; CDR3 DNA: TGTGCCAGCAGCACAGGGACTAGCGGGCTTTACGAGCAGTACTTC; CDR3 protein: CASSTGTSGLYEQYF
J gene: TRBJ2-3; V gene: TRBV12-3/TRBV12-4; clone size: few; D gene: TRBD2; CDR3 DNA: TGTGCCAGCACCGAAGCGGGAATCACAGATACGCAGTATTTT; CDR3 protein: CASTEAGITDTQYF
J gene: TRBJ2-7; V gene: TRBV7-9; clone size: few; D gene: TRBD1; CDR3 DNA: TGTGCCAGCAGCAACGAACTGACAGGGAGACCCTACGAGCAGTACTTC; CDR3 protein: CASSNELTGRPYEQYF
J gene: TRBJ2-5; V gene: TRBV2; clone size: many; D gene: NA; CDR3 DNA: TGTGCCAGCACCGCCAATGGGCGAAAGACCCAGTACTTC; CDR3 protein: CASTANGRKTQYF
J gene: TRBJ2-2; V gene: TRBV6-2/TRBV6-3; clone size: many; D gene: TRBD2; CDR3 DNA: TGTGCCAGCAGTTACTCACTAGCGGGAGAGAGGTCCGGGGAGCTGTTTTTT; CDR3 protein: CASSYSLAGERSGELFF
J gene: TRBJ1-1; V gene: TRBV9; clone size: many; D gene: NA; CDR3 DNA: TGTGCCAGCAGCCCAGGGGACATGGGGTTGGCTGAAGCTTTCTTT; CDR3 protein: CASSPGDMGLAEAFF